This section outlines one TCR beta chain sequence together with its context. Germline V lookup: CDR1 MNHNY, CDR2 SVGAGI (reference sequence). With 0 bases removed from V and 7 bases from J, the gap between germline ends came to 21 bases. The CDR3 consists of 17 residues. This sample stems from a study of blood T cells in healthy people across ages. Primed by a sample-barcoded 5' primer and a J-beta primer mix, a second PCR proceeded for 7 to 11 cycles. TCRdb re-derived calls from the 5' RACE reads in MiXCR, one entry per CDR3 protein. Of 780,000 or so distinct CDR3 sequences listed, 50% to 65% were seen once; the top ten hold approximately 40%.

Sequencing input: blood. The source of this sequence is an elderly man in good health. This chain uses TRBV6-6 with TRBJ2-5; D is perhaps TRBD1 (6 bases). Written as DNA, the CDR3 is TGTGCCAGCAGTTACTCGATATGGCGTGGGACAAAGAGGACCCAGTACTTC. Translating it yields CASSYSIWRGTKRTQYF.